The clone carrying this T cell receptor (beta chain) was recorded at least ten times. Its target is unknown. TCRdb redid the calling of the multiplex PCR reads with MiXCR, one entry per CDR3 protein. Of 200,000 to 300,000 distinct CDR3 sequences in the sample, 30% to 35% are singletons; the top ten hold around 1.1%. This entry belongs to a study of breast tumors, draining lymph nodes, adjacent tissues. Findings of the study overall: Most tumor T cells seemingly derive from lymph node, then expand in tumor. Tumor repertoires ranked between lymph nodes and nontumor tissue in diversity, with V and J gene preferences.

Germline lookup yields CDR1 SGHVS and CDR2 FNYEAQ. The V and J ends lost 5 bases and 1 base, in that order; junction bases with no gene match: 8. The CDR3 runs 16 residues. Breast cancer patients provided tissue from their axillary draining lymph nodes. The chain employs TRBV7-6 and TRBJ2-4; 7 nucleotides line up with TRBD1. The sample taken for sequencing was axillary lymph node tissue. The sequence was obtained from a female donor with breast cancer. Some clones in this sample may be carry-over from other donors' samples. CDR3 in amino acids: CASSPAATGAKNIQYF. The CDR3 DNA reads TGTGCCAGCAGCCCAGCTGCGACAGGGGCCAAAAACATTCAGTACTTC.